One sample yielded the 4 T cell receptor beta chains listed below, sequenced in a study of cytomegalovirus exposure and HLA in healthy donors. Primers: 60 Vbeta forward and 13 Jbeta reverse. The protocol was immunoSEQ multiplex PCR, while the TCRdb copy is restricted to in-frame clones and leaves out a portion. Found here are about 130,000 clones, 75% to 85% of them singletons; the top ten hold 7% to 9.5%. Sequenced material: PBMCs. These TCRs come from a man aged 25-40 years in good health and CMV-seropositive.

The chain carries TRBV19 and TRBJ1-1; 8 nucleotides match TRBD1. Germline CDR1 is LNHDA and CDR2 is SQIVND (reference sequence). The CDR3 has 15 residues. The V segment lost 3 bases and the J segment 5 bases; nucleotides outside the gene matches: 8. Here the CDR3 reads CASSMTTGGETEAFF. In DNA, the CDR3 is TGTGCCAGTAGTATGACCACAGGGGGGGAAACTGAAGCTTTCTTT.

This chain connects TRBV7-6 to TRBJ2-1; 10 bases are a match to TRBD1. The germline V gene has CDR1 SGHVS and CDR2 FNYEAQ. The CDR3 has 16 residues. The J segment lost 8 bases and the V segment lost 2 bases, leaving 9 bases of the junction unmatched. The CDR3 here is CASSLTQGDRGHEQFF. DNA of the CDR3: TGTGCCAGCAGCTTAACACAGGGGGACAGGGGTCATGAGCAGTTCTTC.

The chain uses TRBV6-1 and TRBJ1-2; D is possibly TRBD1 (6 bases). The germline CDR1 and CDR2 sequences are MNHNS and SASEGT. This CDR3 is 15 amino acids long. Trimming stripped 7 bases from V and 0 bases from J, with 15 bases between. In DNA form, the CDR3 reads TGTGCCAGCAAGTCCCGACAGGTAGCTAACTATGGCTACACCTTC. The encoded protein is CASKSRQVANYGYTF.

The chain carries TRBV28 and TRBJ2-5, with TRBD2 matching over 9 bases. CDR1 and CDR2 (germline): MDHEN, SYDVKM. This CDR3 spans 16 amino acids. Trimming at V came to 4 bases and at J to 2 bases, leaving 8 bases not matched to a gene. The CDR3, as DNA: TGTGCCAGCAGTTCCCAGACTAGCGGCCCACAAGAGACCCAGTACTTC. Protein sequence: CASSSQTSGPQETQYF.